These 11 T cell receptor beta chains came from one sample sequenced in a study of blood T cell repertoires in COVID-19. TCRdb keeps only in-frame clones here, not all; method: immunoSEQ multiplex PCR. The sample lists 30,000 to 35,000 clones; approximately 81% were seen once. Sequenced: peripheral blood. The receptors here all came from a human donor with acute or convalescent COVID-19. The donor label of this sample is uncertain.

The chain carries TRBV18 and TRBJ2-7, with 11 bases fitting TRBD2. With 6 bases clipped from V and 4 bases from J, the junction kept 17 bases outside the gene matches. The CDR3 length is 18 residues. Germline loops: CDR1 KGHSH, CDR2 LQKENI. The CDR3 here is CASSPTSGGTYGPYEQYF. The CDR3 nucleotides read TGTGCCAGCTCGCCAACTAGCGGGGGTACGTACGGGCCTTACGAGCAGTACTTC. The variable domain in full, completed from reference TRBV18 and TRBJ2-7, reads NAGVMQNPRHLVRRRGQEARLRCSPMKGHSHVYWYRQLPEEGLKFMVYLQKENIIDESGMPKERFSAEFPKEGPSILRIQQVVRGDSAAYFCASSPTSGGTYGPYEQYFGPGTRLTVT.

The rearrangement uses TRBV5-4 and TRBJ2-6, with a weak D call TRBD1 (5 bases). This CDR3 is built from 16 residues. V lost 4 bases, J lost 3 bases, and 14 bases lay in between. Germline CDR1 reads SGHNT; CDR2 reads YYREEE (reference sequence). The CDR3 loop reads CASSTLRGSGANVLTF. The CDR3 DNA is TGTGCCAGCAGCACCCTAAGGGGAAGTGGGGCCAACGTCCTGACTTTC.

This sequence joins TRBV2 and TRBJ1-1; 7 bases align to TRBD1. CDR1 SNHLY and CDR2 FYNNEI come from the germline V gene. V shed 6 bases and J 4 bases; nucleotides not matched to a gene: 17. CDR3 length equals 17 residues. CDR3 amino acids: CASRSKLLTQGGTEAFF. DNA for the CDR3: TGTGCCAGCAGATCAAAACTACTGACCCAGGGGGGCACTGAAGCTTTCTTT.

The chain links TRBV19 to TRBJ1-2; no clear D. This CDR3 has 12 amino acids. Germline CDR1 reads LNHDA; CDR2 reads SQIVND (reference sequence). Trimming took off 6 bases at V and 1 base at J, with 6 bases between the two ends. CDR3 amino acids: CASRAVNYGYTF. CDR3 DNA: TGTGCCAGTAGGGCGGTTAACTATGGCTACACCTTC.

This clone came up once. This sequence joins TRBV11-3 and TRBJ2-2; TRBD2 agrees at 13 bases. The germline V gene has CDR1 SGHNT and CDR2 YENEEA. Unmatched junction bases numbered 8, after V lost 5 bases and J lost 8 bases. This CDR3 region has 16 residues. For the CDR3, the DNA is TGTGCCAGCAGCCCCCCGGGACTAGCGGGACAAGGGGAGCTGTTTTTT. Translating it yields CASSPPGLAGQGELFF.

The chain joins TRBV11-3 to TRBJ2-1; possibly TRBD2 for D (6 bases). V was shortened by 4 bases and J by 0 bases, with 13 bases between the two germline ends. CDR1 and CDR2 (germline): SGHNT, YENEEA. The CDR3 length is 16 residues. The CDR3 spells CASSSRDLGSYNEQFF. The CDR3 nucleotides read TGTGCCAGCAGCTCCCGGGACTTGGGCTCCTACAATGAGCAGTTCTTC.

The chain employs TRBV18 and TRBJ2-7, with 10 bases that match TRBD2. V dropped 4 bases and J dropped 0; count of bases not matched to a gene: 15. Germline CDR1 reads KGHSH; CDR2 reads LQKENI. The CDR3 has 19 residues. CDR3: CASSLSGLAGVGSSYEQYF. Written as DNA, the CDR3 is TGTGCCAGCTCACTCTCCGGGCTAGCGGGAGTGGGAAGCTCCTACGAGCAGTACTTC.

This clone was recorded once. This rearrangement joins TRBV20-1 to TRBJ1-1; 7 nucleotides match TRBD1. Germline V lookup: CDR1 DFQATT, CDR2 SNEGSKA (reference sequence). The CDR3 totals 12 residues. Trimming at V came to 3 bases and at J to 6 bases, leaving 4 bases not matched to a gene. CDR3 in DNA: TGCAGTGCTAGTGGGGACAGCTCTGAAGCTTTCTTT. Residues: CSASGDSSEAFF.

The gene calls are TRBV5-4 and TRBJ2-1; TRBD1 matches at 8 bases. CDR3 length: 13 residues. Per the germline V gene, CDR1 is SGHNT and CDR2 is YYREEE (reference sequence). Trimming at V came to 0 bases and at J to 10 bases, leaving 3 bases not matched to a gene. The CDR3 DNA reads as TGTGCCAGCAGCTTGGTGGACAGGGAGGAGCAGTTCTTC. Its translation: CASSLVDREEQFF. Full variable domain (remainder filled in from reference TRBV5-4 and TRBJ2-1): ETGVTQSPTHLIKTRGQQVTLRCSSQSGHNTVSWYQQALGQGPQFIFQYYREEENGRGNFPPRFSGLQFPNYSSELNVNALELDDSALYLCASSLVDREEQFFGPGTRLTVL.

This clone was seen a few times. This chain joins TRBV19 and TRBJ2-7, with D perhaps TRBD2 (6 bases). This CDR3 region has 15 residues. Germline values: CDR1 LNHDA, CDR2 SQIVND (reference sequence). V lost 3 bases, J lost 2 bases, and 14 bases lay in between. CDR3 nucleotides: TGTGCCAGTAGTATGTCCTCCGGACTAACCTACGAGCAGTACTTC. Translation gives CASSMSSGLTYEQYF.

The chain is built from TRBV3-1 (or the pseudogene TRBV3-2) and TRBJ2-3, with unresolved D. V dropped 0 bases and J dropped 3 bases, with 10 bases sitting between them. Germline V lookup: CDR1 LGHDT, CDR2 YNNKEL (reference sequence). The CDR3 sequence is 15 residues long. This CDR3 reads CASSQDWLGTDTQYF. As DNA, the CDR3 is TGTGCCAGCAGCCAAGATTGGCTAGGTACAGATACGCAGTATTTT.